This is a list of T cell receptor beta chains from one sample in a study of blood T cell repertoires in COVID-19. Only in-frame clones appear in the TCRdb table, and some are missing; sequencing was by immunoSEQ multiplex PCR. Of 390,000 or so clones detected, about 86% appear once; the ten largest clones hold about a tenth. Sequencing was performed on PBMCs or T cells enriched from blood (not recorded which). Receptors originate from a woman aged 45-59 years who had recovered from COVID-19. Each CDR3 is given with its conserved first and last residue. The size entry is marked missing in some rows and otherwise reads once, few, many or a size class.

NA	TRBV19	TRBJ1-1	CASRGQGAQGTEAFF
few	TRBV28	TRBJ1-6	CASSRFEVPKSPLHF
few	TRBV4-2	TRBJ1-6	CASSQVPRQMVNSPLHF
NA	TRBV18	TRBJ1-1	CASSPRFTEGNTEAFF
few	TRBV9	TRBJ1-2	CASSVDYRGYGYTF
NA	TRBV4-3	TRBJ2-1	CASSYYNEQFF
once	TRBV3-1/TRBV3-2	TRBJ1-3	CASKDRGNTIYF
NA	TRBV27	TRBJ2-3	CASSSLPGWSTDTQYF
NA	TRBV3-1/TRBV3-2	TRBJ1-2	CASSQGGGYTF
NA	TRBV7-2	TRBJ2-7	CASSLEGTGLSSYEQYF
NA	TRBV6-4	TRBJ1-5	CASSTKRQTMNQPQHF
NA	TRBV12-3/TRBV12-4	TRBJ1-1	CASSPVERFEAFF
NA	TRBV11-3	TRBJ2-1	CASSSPGWDEQFF
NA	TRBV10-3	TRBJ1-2	CAISPDLRGYTF
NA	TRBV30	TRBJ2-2	CAWSVRTENTGELFF
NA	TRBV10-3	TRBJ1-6	CAIGGRGSYNSPLHF
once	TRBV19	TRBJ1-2	CASSTLTGGDGYTF
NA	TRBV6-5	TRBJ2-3	CASSQPGQGENTQYF
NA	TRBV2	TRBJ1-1	CASSYRDNTEAFF
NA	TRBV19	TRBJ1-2	CASSTGGRYGYTF